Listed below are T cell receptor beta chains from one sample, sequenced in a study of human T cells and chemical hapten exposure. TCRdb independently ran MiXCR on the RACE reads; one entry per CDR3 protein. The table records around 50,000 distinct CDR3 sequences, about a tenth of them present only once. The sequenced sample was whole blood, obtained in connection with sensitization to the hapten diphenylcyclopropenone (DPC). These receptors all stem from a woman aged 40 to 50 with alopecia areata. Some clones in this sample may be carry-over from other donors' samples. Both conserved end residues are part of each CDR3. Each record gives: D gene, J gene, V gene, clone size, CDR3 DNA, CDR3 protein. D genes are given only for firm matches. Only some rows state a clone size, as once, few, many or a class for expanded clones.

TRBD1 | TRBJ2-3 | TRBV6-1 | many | TGTGCCAGCAGCTTGCGCAGAAGTTCAGTAACAGGGGGCTGGAGGGATACGCAGTATTTT | CASSLRRSSVTGGWRDTQYF
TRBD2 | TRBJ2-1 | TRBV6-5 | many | TGTGCCAGCAGTTACGTTTCTAGCGGGGCGACCTACAATGAGCAGTTCTTC | CASSYVSSGATYNEQFF
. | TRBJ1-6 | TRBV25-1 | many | TGTGCCAGCAGTGAATCTCGACAGGCCTATTCACCCCTCCACTTT | CASSESRQAYSPLHF
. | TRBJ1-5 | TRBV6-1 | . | TGTGCCAGCAGTGAACCGTCGGATAATCAGCCCCAGCATTTT | CASSEPSDNQPQHF
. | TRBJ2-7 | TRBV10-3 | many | TGTGCCATCAGTGAGACGGTCCCGGCCTACGAGCAGTACTTC | CAISETVPAYEQYF
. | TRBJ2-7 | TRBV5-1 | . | TGCGCCAGCAGCTTGTCCCTCCCCAACGAGCAGTACTTC | CASSLSLPNEQYF
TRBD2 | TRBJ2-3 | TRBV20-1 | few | TGCAGTGCTAGTTGGGCGGGGGGAGCGGTAGATACGCAGTATTTT | CSASWAGGAVDTQYF
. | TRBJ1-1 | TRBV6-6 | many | TGTGCCAGCAGTCAACAAAACACTGAAGCTTTCTTT | CASSQQNTEAFF
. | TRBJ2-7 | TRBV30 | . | TGTGCCCGGAGTGGGGCAGGCGCCTACGAGCAGTACTTC | CARSGAGAYEQYF
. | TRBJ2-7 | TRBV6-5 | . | TGTGCCAGCAGTTACTCACGTCCAGGGACCTCCTACGAGCTGTACTTC | CASSYSRPGTSYELYF
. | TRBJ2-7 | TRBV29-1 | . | TGCAGCGTTGAGATAGGACTGAACTCCTACGAGCAGTACTTC | CSVEIGLNSYEQYF
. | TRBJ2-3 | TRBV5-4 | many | TGTGCCAGCAGCTTGCAGGAAGGCACAGATACGCAGTATTTT | CASSLQEGTDTQYF
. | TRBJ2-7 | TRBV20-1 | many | TGCAGTGCTGAGACAGGTCGTGGGATCTACGAGCAGTACTTC | CSAETGRGIYEQYF
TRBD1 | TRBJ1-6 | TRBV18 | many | TGTGCCAGCTCACCACCGGGACAGGGTAATTCACCCCTCCACTTT | CASSPPGQGNSPLHF
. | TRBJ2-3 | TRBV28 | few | TGTGCCAGCAGTTTACCCGGACTCACAGATACGCAGTATTTT | CASSLPGLTDTQYF
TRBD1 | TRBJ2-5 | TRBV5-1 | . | TGCGCCAGCTCGGACAGGGGGCTGGTATTAGAAGAGACCCAGTACTTC | CASSDRGLVLEETQYF
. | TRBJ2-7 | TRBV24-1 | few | TGTGCCACCAGTGATCGAGGGGGCGAGCAGTACTTC | CATSDRGGEQYF
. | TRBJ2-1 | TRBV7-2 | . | TGTGCCAGCAGCCCTTCTGAGCAGTTCTTC | CASSPSEQFF
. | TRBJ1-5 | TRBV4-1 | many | TGCGCCAGCAGCCAAGATCTCGGAGTGGATCAGCCCCAGCATTTT | CASSQDLGVDQPQHF
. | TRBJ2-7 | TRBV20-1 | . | TGCAGTGCTTCCCTTGGAATGCGAGGGTACGAGCAGTACTTC | CSASLGMRGYEQYF
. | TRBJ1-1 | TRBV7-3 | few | TGTGCCAGCAGCTTAATGAGGGGGGAGACTGAAGCTTTCTTT | CASSLMRGETEAFF
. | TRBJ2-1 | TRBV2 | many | TGTGCCAGCAGTGAAGAAGGGACGGACCGGGACTCCCTGTTCTTC | CASSEEGTDRDSLFF
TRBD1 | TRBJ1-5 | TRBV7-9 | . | TGTGCCAGCAGCGGAAATTCAGGGGGTTCAGGCAATCAGCCCCAGCATTTT | CASSGNSGGSGNQPQHF
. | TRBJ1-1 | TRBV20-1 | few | TGCAGTGCTTTACAGGGGAACACTGAAGCTTTCTTT | CSALQGNTEAFF
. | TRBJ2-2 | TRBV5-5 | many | TGTGCCAGCAGCTTGGAATGGGGCGGGGAGCTGTTTTTT | CASSLEWGGELFF
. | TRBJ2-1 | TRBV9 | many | TGTGCCAGCAGCGGGACCCCGGGGCCCCGTTATACCTACAATGAGCAGTTCTTC | CASSGTPGPRYTYNEQFF
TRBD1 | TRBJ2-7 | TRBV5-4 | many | TGTGCCAGCAGCACTAGACAGGGGGCCTACGAGCAGTACTTC | CASSTRQGAYEQYF
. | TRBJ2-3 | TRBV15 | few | TGTGCCACCAGCAGTAAGAGAGATACGCAGTATTTT | CATSSKRDTQYF
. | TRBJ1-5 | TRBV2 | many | TGTGCCAGCAGCCGAACAAATAGCAATCAGCCCCAGCATTTT | CASSRTNSNQPQHF
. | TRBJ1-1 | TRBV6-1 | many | TGTGCCAGCAGTGAAGAAGGGACCAACACTGAAGCTTTCTTT | CASSEEGTNTEAFF
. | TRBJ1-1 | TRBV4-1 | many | TGCGCCAGCAGGGGGGGCAGGGCCGCTCGGGACACTGAAGCTTTCTTT | CASRGGRAARDTEAFF
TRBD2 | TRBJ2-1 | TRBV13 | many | TGTGCCAGCAGCTTAGCGGGGGGAATCTACAATGAGCAGTTCTTC | CASSLAGGIYNEQFF
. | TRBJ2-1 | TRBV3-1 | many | TGTGCCAGCAGCCAACTTGGGACTGCCACCTACAATGAGCAGTTCTTC | CASSQLGTATYNEQFF
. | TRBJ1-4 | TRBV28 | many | TGTGCCAGCAATAAGGGGGGAAGTGAAAAACTGTTTTTT | CASNKGGSEKLFF
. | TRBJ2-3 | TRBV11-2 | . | TGTGCCAGCAGCTTAGAGGGAAGCGGTCCCACAGATACGCAGTATTTT | CASSLEGSGPTDTQYF
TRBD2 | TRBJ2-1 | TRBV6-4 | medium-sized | TGTGCCAGCAGCCCTGCGGGGGGGCCCGATGAGCAGTTCTTC | CASSPAGGPDEQFF
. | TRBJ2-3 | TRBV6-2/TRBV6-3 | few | TGTGCCAGCAGCCACTACAGGGCTAGCACAGATACGCAGTATTTT | CASSHYRASTDTQYF
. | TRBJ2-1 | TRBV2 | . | TGTGCCAGCAGTGACCTGCGGCTACTTCTCCCCCCTTTC | CASSDLRLLLPPF
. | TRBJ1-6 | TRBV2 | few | TGTGCCAGCAGGCTCGGAGGGAATTCACCCCTCCACTTT | CASRLGGNSPLHF
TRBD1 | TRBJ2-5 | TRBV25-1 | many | TGTGCCAGCAGTGAATCAGAGACAGGGGAGTGGGTCCAAGAGACCCAGTACTTC | CASSESETGEWVQETQYF
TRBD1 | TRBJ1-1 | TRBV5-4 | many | TGTGCCAGCAGCTTGCGGGACAGGGTTGATGCTTTCTTT | CASSLRDRVDAFF
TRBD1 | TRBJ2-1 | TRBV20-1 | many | TGCAGTGCTAGGACAGGGCGAGGCAATGAGCAGTTCTTC | CSARTGRGNEQFF
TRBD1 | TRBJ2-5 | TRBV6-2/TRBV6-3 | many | TGTGCCAGCAGTTACGGGACAGGGCTGCGGACCCAGTACTTC | CASSYGTGLRTQYF
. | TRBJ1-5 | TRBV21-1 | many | TGTGCCAGCACCGGAGGTCCGGACAATAGCAATCAGCCCCAGCATTTT | CASTGGPDNSNQPQHF
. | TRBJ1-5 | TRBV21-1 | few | TGTGCCAGCAGCAAAGAAATAACGGGCGGTCAGCCCCAGCATTTT | CASSKEITGGQPQHF
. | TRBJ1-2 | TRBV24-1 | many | TGTGCCACCAGTGATTTCGGCCAGGGCTTCTATGGCTACACCTTC | CATSDFGQGFYGYTF
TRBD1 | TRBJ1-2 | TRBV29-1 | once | TGCAGCGCCCGGGACAGCCACTATGGCTACACCTTC | CSARDSHYGYTF
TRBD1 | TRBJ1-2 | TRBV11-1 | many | TGTGCCAGCAACGCGGGGACAGGGAACTATGGCTACACCTTC | CASNAGTGNYGYTF